Shown below are 27 T cell receptor beta chains from a single sample sequenced in a study of blood T cell repertoires in COVID-19. Data came from immunoSEQ multiplex PCR; TCRdb stores just in-frame clones and leaves some out. The table shows about 330,000 clones, with about 92% occurring only once. The sample consisted of PBMCs or T cells enriched from blood (not recorded which). Receptors were obtained from a woman in her twenties or thirties who had recovered from COVID-19.

The J gene is TRBJ2-3, the V gene TRBV5-4; 7 bases agree with TRBD1. Germline V gene data show CDR1 as SGHNT and CDR2 as YYREEE (reference sequence). The CDR3 runs 20 residues. V gave up 4 bases and J gave up 0 bases; unmatched junction bases: 20. This CDR3 is CASSHLEGAHGGPSTDTQYF. In nucleotides, the CDR3 is TGTGCCAGCAGCCATCTAGAGGGGGCGCATGGCGGGCCTAGCACAGATACGCAGTATTTT.

The gene calls are TRBV11-3 and TRBJ1-1; D not resolved. Germline V CDR1 and CDR2: SGHNT, YENEEA. Trimming pared 1 base from V and 1 base from J, leaving 7 bases between. The CDR3 sequence is 14 residues long. The chain's CDR3 is CASSLASENTEAFF. The CDR3 bases are TGTGCCAGCAGCTTAGCTTCAGAGAACACTGAAGCTTTCTTT.

This chain's CDR3 is CASSAERNQPQHF. In nucleotides, the CDR3 is TGTGCCAGCAGTGCGGAGAGAAATCAGCCCCAGCATTTT. V is TRBV2 and J is TRBJ1-5; no reliable D call. CDR3 size: 13 residues. V lost 4 bases, J lost 4 bases, and 8 bases lay in between. Germline V gives CDR1 SNHLY, CDR2 FYNNEI. Together with reference TRBV2 and TRBJ1-5, the CDR3 gives the full variable domain: EPEVTQTPSHQVTQMGQEVILRCVPISNHLYFYWYRQILGQKVEFLVSFYNNEISEKSEIFDDQFSVERPDGSNFTLKIRSTKLEDSAMYFCASSAERNQPQHFGDGTRLSIL.

This rearrangement joins TRBV11-2 to TRBJ2-7; 9 bases match TRBD1. In germline, CDR1 is SGHAT, CDR2 FQNNGV. Trimming removed 5 bases from V and 5 bases from J; junction bases left unmatched: 4. There are 13 residues in the CDR3. Here the CDR3 DNA reads TGTGCCAGCAGCACCCGGGACAGGGACGAGCAGTACTTC. Translating gives CASSTRDRDEQYF.

This chain links TRBV4-3 with TRBJ1-2; a possible D gene is TRBD1 (6 bases). From germline, CDR1 is LGHNA and CDR2 YSLEER. The V end lost 1 base, the J end lost 8 bases, and 20 bases lay between the germline ends. The CDR3 covers 16 residues. The CDR3 sequence: CASSQARSGGQGGYTF. CDR3 DNA sequence: TGCGCCAGCAGCCAAGCTAGATCCGGGGGGCAGGGCGGCTACACCTTC.

The chain uses TRBV15 and TRBJ2-3; 8 bases fit TRBD2. Trimming removed 3 bases from V and 0 bases from J; junction bases left unmatched: 17. The CDR3 consists of 20 residues. CDR1 is LNHNV, CDR2 YYDKDF, per germline (reference sequence). DNA of the CDR3: TGTGCCACCAGCAGTCTCCTGCTAGCGGGCATTTCAACTAGCACAGATACGCAGTATTTT. It specifies CATSSLLLAGISTSTDTQYF.

The V call is TRBV11-2, the J call TRBJ2-1, with a weak D call TRBD2 (5 bases). CDR1 SGHAT and CDR2 FQNNGV come from the germline V gene. The CDR3 is 14 residues long. Trimming pared 7 bases from V and 6 bases from J, leaving 16 bases between. CDR3 nucleotides: TGTGCCAGCACAGCGGCGGGCCGACTCAATGAGCAGTTCTTC. Its protein is CASTAAGRLNEQFF. Full variable domain (missing parts from reference TRBV11-2 and TRBJ2-1): EAGVAQSPRYKIIEKRQSVAFWCNPISGHATLYWYQQILGQGPKLLIQFQNNGVVDDSQLPKDRFSAERLKGVDSTLKIQPAKLEDSAVYLCASTAAGRLNEQFFGPGTRLTVL.

The CDR3 loop is CATSRGRGPQPQHF. CDR3 nucleotides: TGTGCCACCAGCAGGGGCAGGGGGCCTCAGCCCCAGCATTTT. The V and J genes are TRBV15 and TRBJ1-5; 8 bases match TRBD1. The CDR3 is 14 amino acids. J lost 6 bases, V lost 3 bases, and 4 bases had no gene match. The germline V gene encodes CDR1 LNHNV and CDR2 YYDKDF (reference sequence).

The chain links TRBV9 to TRBJ2-6; 7 nucleotides align to TRBD1. J was trimmed by 0 bases and V by 2 bases; bases with no gene match: 5. CDR3 length: 17 amino acids. Germline V CDR1 and CDR2: SGDLS, YYNGEE. The CDR3 is CASSVGQLASGANVLTF. CDR3 DNA sequence: TGTGCCAGCAGCGTGGGACAGCTTGCCTCTGGGGCCAACGTCCTGACTTTC. Full variable domain (rest looked up from reference TRBV9 and TRBJ2-6): DSGVTQTPKHLITATGQRVTLRCSPRSGDLSVYWYQQSLDQGLQFLIQYYNGEERAKGNILERFSAQQFPDLHSELNLSSLELGDSALYFCASSVGQLASGANVLTFGAGSRLTVL.

In its sample, this clone was seen once. The chain employs TRBV12-3 or TRBV12-4 and TRBJ2-1; 7 bases fit TRBD2. This CDR3 comprises 13 residues. The J segment lost 7 bases and the V segment lost 2 bases, leaving 2 bases of the junction unmatched. CDR3 in amino acids: CASSLLGGNEQFF. The CDR3, as DNA: TGTGCCAGCAGTTTATTGGGGGGGAATGAGCAGTTCTTC.

This chain links TRBV9 with TRBJ1-6; D remains unclear. V dropped 0 bases and J dropped 7 bases, with 8 bases sitting between them. Per germline, CDR1 SGDLS and CDR2 YYNGEE. The CDR3 runs to 14 residues. CDR3 loop: CASSVGGQNSPLHF. The CDR3 nucleotides are TGTGCCAGCAGCGTAGGAGGGCAGAATTCACCCCTCCACTTT.

This clone was seen a few times. The rearrangement joins TRBV7-6 to TRBJ2-7; TRBD1 agrees at 10 bases. Looked up from germline, CDR1 is SGHVS and CDR2 is FNYEAQ. The CDR3 contains 16 residues. The V and J ends lost 0 bases and 5 bases, in that order; junction bases with no gene match: 7. The CDR3, as DNA: TGTGCCAGCAGCTTAGCGCAAGGGACAGGGGAGCACGAGCAGTACTTC. Encoded protein: CASSLAQGTGEHEQYF. The full variable domain, completed using reference TRBV7-6 and TRBJ2-7, is GAGVSQSPRYKVTKRGQDVALRCDPISGHVSLYWYRQALGQGPEFLTYFNYEAQQDKSGLPNDRFSAERPEGSISTLTIQRTEQRDSAMYRCASSLAQGTGEHEQYFGPGTRLTVT.

The gene calls are TRBV28 and TRBJ1-1; D remains unclear. Germline V CDR1 and CDR2: MDHEN, SYDVKM. V was pared by 1 base and J by 0 bases, with 12 bases between. The CDR3 totals 16 residues. The CDR3 DNA is TGTGCCAGCAGTTTATCTACAGAGTGGATGAACACTGAAGCTTTCTTT. Translating it yields CASSLSTEWMNTEAFF.

The V call is TRBV7-9, the J call TRBJ2-3; 9 nucleotides match TRBD2. The CDR3 consists of 16 residues. Germline-derived CDR1 and CDR2 are SEHNR and FQNEAQ (reference sequence). After removal of 4 bases from V and 3 bases from J, the junction contained 8 bases not matched to a gene. The CDR3 nucleotides read TGTGCCAGCAGCTCCCCGGGTAGCGGGAGAACAGATACGCAGTATTTT. Protein product: CASSSPGSGRTDTQYF.

This clone came up once. The chain is built from TRBV28 and TRBJ2-5, with 9 bases aligning to TRBD1. CDR3 length: 16 amino acids. Germline V CDR1 and CDR2: MDHEN, SYDVKM. Trimming took 2 bases from V and 1 from J; bases not matched to a gene: 5. The CDR3 nucleotides read TGTGCCAGCAGTTTAGCCCAGACAGGGGGCCAAGAGACCCAGTACTTC. Its translation is CASSLAQTGGQETQYF.

The rearrangement joins TRBV4-3 to TRBJ1-4; TRBD1 might be the D (6 bases). The germline V gene encodes CDR1 LGHNA and CDR2 YSLEER. The CDR3 runs 17 residues. V was clipped by 0 bases and J by 13 bases, with 24 bases between them. Here the CDR3 reads CASSQDGLQGPPLRLFF. As DNA, the CDR3 is TGCGCCAGCAGCCAAGATGGGCTACAGGGTCCCCCGTTGCGACTGTTTTTT.

This chain joins TRBV20-1 and TRBJ2-7; perhaps TRBD1 as D (5 bases). Germline CDR1 reads DFQATT; CDR2 reads SNEGSKA (reference sequence). This CDR3 contains 11 residues. V was cut by 3 bases and J by 6 bases, with 9 bases left in between. The CDR3 loop reads CSASGQGEQYF. In nucleotides, the CDR3 is TGCAGTGCTAGTGGCCAGGGCGAGCAGTACTTC.

This chain uses TRBV11-3 with TRBJ2-1, with TRBD1 matching over 7 bases. With 5 bases clipped from V and 7 bases from J, the junction kept 14 bases outside the gene matches. From germline, CDR1 is SGHNT and CDR2 YENEEA. The CDR3 loop spans 16 amino acids. CDR3 sequence: CASSLSTGSFRNEQFF. CDR3 bases: TGTGCCAGCAGCCTCTCGACAGGGTCGTTTAGGAATGAGCAGTTCTTC.

This clone was recorded only once. V and J are TRBV2 and TRBJ2-1; D is perhaps TRBD1 (6 bases). The V gene lost 8 bases and the J gene lost 8 bases, with 13 bases spanning the gap. Germline CDR1 is SNHLY and CDR2 is FYNNEI. There are 12 residues in the CDR3. The DNA of the CDR3 is TGTGCCAGCTCGGACAGTTGGTATGAGCAGTTCTTC. Its protein product is CASSDSWYEQFF. Full variable domain (outside the CDR3, taken from reference TRBV2 and TRBJ2-1): EPEVTQTPSHQVTQMGQEVILRCVPISNHLYFYWYRQILGQKVEFLVSFYNNEISEKSEIFDDQFSVERPDGSNFTLKIRSTKLEDSAMYFCASSDSWYEQFFGPGTRLTVL.

The chain links TRBV9 to TRBJ1-2; D gene unclear. CDR3 length: 15 amino acids. Trimming left V 0 bases short and J 6 bases short, with 15 bases between. Germline V gene lookup returns CDR1 SGDLS and CDR2 YYNGEE. CDR3 protein: CASSVGGGPSDGYTF. DNA for the CDR3: TGTGCCAGCAGCGTAGGTGGAGGGCCAAGTGATGGCTACACCTTC.

This chain connects TRBV10-3 to TRBJ1-3; the D is unclear. Germline V CDR1 and CDR2: ENHRY, SYGVKD. Trimming stripped 2 bases from V and 4 bases from J, with 9 bases between. The CDR3 covers 14 residues. CDR3 DNA sequence: TGTGCCATCAGTGAGGCCGGGAGGGGAAACACCATATATTTT. It yields the protein CAISEAGRGNTIYF.

This clone was observed a single time. The chain recombines TRBV7-2 with TRBJ1-1; TRBD1 might be the D (5 bases). CDR1 SGHTA and CDR2 FQGNSA come from the germline V gene. Between the trimmed V and J ends, which lost 2 bases and 0 bases, there was a span of 16 bases. CDR3 length: 17 residues. CDR3 DNA sequence: TGTGCCAGCAGCTTACTCGGGCTGGGGGGAATGAACACTGAAGCTTTCTTT. It is translated as CASSLLGLGGMNTEAFF.

Comment on this clone: One end of the junction varies from germline; a read error may be responsible. The chain carries TRBV6-2 or TRBV6-3 and TRBJ2-1; D possibly corresponds to TRBD2 (7 bases). The CDR3 is 15 amino acids. Germline V gene lookup returns CDR1 MNHEY and CDR2 SVGEGT. CDR3 nucleotide sequence: TGTGCCAGCAGCTACTCCCCTCTGTACGCGGGGGCCGAGTTCTTC. Translating it yields CASSYSPLYAGAEFF.

The chain has TRBV27 and TRBJ2-1; D might be TRBD2 (6 bases). The CDR3 runs 15 residues. Trimming took off 6 bases at V and 10 bases at J, with 22 bases between the two ends. Germline loops: CDR1 MNHEY, CDR2 SMNVEV (reference sequence). The CDR3 DNA follows: TGTGCCAGCAGCCCGGGGACTTACCCCTCTCGCGAGCAGTTCTTC. It yields the protein CASSPGTYPSREQFF.

The chain employs TRBV3-1 (or the pseudogene TRBV3-2) and TRBJ2-7; the D gene is possibly TRBD2 (7 bases). Per germline, CDR1 LGHDT and CDR2 YNNKEL (reference sequence). V lost 0 bases and J lost 2, with 11 bases in between. The CDR3 extends over 15 amino acids. The CDR3 DNA is TGTGCCAGCAGCCAAGACACAGGGAGGGCCTACGAGCAGTACTTC. Translated: CASSQDTGRAYEQYF.

The chain is built from TRBV27 and TRBJ2-1; 8 nucleotides align to TRBD1. V lost 4 bases to trimming and J lost 4 bases; unmatched junction nucleotides: 6. The CDR3 is 15 residues long. Per the germline V gene, CDR1 is MNHEY and CDR2 is SMNVEV (reference sequence). The CDR3 coding sequence is TGTGCCAGCAGTTCGGACAGGGACATATACAATGAGCAGTTCTTC. Its translation: CASSSDRDIYNEQFF.

V usage is TRBV3-1 (or the pseudogene TRBV3-2) and J usage is TRBJ2-7, with D perhaps TRBD2 (7 bases). V was shortened by 0 bases and J by 6 bases, with 9 bases between the two germline ends. There are 13 residues in the CDR3. The germline V gene has CDR1 LGHDT and CDR2 YNNKEL (reference sequence). The CDR3 DNA reads TGTGCCAGCAGCCAAGATCGGGGGGCCGAGCAGTACTTC. This sequence encodes CASSQDRGAEQYF.